This paragraph reports one T cell receptor (beta chain). These data come from a study of CD8 T cells in Susac syndrome. Random-hexamer reverse transcription was applied to about 0.5 to 1 ug RNA. TCRdb re-called the immunoSEQ multiplex PCR reads with MiXCR, one entry per CDR3 protein. Here the sample spans approximately 46,000 distinct CDR3 sequences, roughly 92% being singletons. The length of the CDR3 is 18 residues. Germline CDR1 reads SEHNR; CDR2 reads FQNEAQ (reference sequence). V shed 3 bases, J shed 3 bases, and the junction held 14 bases outside the gene matches. This TCR derives from a human donor in good health. Input material: CD8+ T cells from PBMCs. The chain combines TRBV7-9 with TRBJ1-2; 9 bases are shared with TRBD1. CDR3 loop: CASSFHGAGDRADYGYTF. The CDR3 DNA follows: TGTGCCAGCAGCTTTCATGGGGCAGGGGACAGGGCAGACTATGGCTACACCTTC.